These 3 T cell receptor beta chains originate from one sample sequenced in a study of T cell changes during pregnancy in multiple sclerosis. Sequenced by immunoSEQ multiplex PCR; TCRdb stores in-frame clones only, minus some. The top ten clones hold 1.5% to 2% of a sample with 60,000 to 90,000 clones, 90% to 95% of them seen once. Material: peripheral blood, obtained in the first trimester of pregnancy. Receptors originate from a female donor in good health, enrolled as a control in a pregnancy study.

CDR3 residues: CASSAFSGSYEQYF. The CDR3 coding sequence is TGTGCCAGCAGTGCATTTTCGGGCTCCTACGAGCAGTACTTC. The chain joins TRBV28 to TRBJ2-7; D is unresolved. Germline lookup yields CDR1 MDHEN and CDR2 SYDVKM. Trimming pared 5 bases from V and 0 bases from J, leaving 11 bases between. The CDR3 is 14 residues long.

CDR3 sequence reads: CASSQGTGSYEQYF. The CDR3, as DNA: TGTGCCAGCAGCCAAGGGACAGGTTCCTACGAGCAGTACTTC. The chain joins TRBV5-6 to TRBJ2-7, with 8 bases identical to TRBD1. Trimming took 4 bases from V and 1 from J; bases not matched to a gene: 4. The CDR3 runs 14 residues. Per the germline V gene, CDR1 is SGHDT and CDR2 is YYEEEE.

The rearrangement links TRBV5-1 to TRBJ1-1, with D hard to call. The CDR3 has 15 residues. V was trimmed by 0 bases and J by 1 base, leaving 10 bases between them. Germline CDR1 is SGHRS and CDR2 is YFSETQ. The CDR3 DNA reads TGCGCCAGCAGCTTGGAGGCAGGCGCGAACACTGAAGCTTTCTTT. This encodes CASSLEAGANTEAFF.